Listed below are T cell receptor beta chains from one sample, sequenced in a study of cytomegalovirus exposure and HLA in healthy donors. Libraries were prepared by immunoSEQ multiplex PCR; TCRdb keeps only in-frame clonotypes and omits some of them. The sample carries 110,000 to 150,000 clones, roughly 80% recorded once. Sequencing used PBMCs. The origin of the receptors is a female donor in good health and CMV-seronegative. CDR3s include the opening cysteine and the closing phenylalanine or tryptophan. The D gene is left open where the match is weak. The size field is filled for only some rows; it gives once, few, many or a size class.

CDR3: CASSQDLGERGGLETQYF; DNA: TGCGCCAGCAGCCAAGATCTTGGGGAGCGGGGGGGCCTAGAGACCCAGTACTTC; V: TRBV4-3; D: TRBD2; J: TRBJ2-5; size: -
CDR3: CASSAGQGVYNEQFF; DNA: TGTGCCAGTAGTGCCGGACAGGGAGTCTACAATGAGCAGTTCTTC; V: TRBV19; D: TRBD1; J: TRBJ2-1; size: -
CDR3: CASSPDRASQPQHF; DNA: TGCGCCAGCAGCCCGGACAGGGCGAGTCAGCCCCAGCATTTT; V: TRBV5-1; D: TRBD1; J: TRBJ1-5; size: -
CDR3: CASSLGMRDTQYF; DNA: TGTGCCAGCAGCTTAGGCATGCGGGATACGCAGTATTTT; V: TRBV7-2; D: -; J: TRBJ2-3; size: -
CDR3: CASSFGTGGTGELFF; DNA: TGTGCCAGCAGCTTCGGGACAGGGGGAACCGGGGAGCTGTTTTTT; V: TRBV11-2; D: TRBD1; J: TRBJ2-2; size: -
CDR3: CASSPAVANTEAFF; DNA: TGTGCCAGCTCTCCCGCCGTGGCGAACACTGAAGCTTTCTTT; V: TRBV18; D: -; J: TRBJ1-1; size: -
CDR3: CASSQGGLGDYGYTF; DNA: TGCGCCAGCAGCCAAGGGGGTCTGGGAGACTATGGCTACACCTTC; V: TRBV4-3; D: -; J: TRBJ1-2; size: -
CDR3: CASSLDVREETQYF; DNA: TGTGCCAGCAGCTTGGATGTCAGGGAAGAGACCCAGTACTTC; V: TRBV5-4; D: -; J: TRBJ2-5; size: -
CDR3: CAISESTPQLKAFF; DNA: TGTGCCATCAGTGAGTCGACTCCGCAGCTGAAGGCTTTCTTT; V: TRBV10-3; D: -; J: TRBJ1-1; size: few
CDR3: CASSLGGLAAETQYF; DNA: TGTGCCAGCAGCTTAGGGGGACTAGCGGCAGAGACCCAGTACTTC; V: TRBV11-3; D: TRBD2; J: TRBJ2-5; size: few
CDR3: CASSPGGTSALEQYF; DNA: TGCGCCAGCAGCCCTGGAGGGACTAGCGCCCTGGAGCAGTACTTC; V: TRBV5-1; D: TRBD2; J: TRBJ2-7; size: -
CDR3: CASTVTFPSNQPQHF; DNA: TGTGCCAGCACCGTGACATTCCCAAGCAATCAGCCCCAGCATTTT; V: TRBV6-1; D: -; J: TRBJ1-5; size: -
CDR3: CASSLGVAGISYEQYF; DNA: TGTGCCAGCAGTTTGGGTGTAGCGGGAATCTCCTACGAGCAGTACTTC; V: TRBV28; D: TRBD2; J: TRBJ2-7; size: -
CDR3: CASREGQGASYEQYF; DNA: TGTGCCAGCAGGGAAGGTCAGGGGGCCTCCTACGAGCAGTACTTC; V: TRBV6-1; D: TRBD1; J: TRBJ2-7; size: once
CDR3: CASALGTGELFF; DNA: TGTGCCAGCGCTCTCGGTACCGGGGAGCTGTTTTTT; V: TRBV28; D: -; J: TRBJ2-2; size: -
CDR3: CASSSREWGNTGELFF; DNA: TGTGCCAGCAGTTCCCGGGAATGGGGGAACACCGGGGAGCTGTTTTTT; V: TRBV6-5; D: -; J: TRBJ2-2; size: -
CDR3: CASSNNPRGLAGTGFSSYNEQFF; DNA: TGTGCCAGCAGCAATAATCCCCGCGGACTAGCGGGTACCGGATTTAGCTCCTACAATGAGCAGTTCTTC; V: TRBV21-1; D: -; J: TRBJ2-1; size: -
CDR3: CASSPSRDSGNTIYF; DNA: TGTGCCAGCTCACCCTCCCGGGACTCTGGAAACACCATATATTTT; V: TRBV18; D: -; J: TRBJ1-3; size: -
CDR3: CASRRVGITEAFF; DNA: TGTGCCAGCAGGAGGGTAGGGATCACTGAAGCTTTCTTT; V: TRBV27; D: -; J: TRBJ1-1; size: few
CDR3: CASSVGGVGAYEQYF; DNA: TGTGCCAGCAGTGTGGGGGGTGTTGGGGCCTACGAGCAGTACTTC; V: TRBV2; D: -; J: TRBJ2-7; size: -
CDR3: CASSLTGGNEQFF; DNA: TGTGCCAGCAGTTTGACAGGCGGCAATGAGCAGTTCTTC; V: TRBV27; D: -; J: TRBJ2-1; size: -
CDR3: CAWGSSGQWGGYTF; DNA: TGTGCCTGGGGCTCCTCGGGACAGTGGGGCGGCTACACCTTC; V: TRBV30; D: TRBD1; J: TRBJ1-2; size: -
CDR3: CAISEGGGIGPYEQYF; DNA: TGTGCCATCAGTGAGGGTGGGGGGATTGGGCCCTACGAGCAGTACTTC; V: TRBV10-3; D: -; J: TRBJ2-7; size: -
CDR3: CASSYRSLYEQYF; DNA: TGTGCCAGCAGCTACCGGTCCCTCTACGAGCAGTACTTC; V: TRBV7-8; D: -; J: TRBJ2-7; size: -
CDR3: CSVGGNTDTQYF; DNA: TGCAGCGTTGGCGGGAACACAGATACGCAGTATTTT; V: TRBV29-1; D: -; J: TRBJ2-3; size: -
CDR3: CASSLLRTAREFF; DNA: TGTGCCAGCAGCTTATTGCGGACTGCAAGGGAGTTCTTC; V: TRBV7-2; D: -; J: TRBJ2-1; size: many
CDR3: CASSLVATGIDKTTDTQYF; DNA: TGCGCCAGCAGCTTGGTAGCGACTGGTATAGACAAAACCACAGATACGCAGTATTTT; V: TRBV5-1; D: -; J: TRBJ2-3; size: -
CDR3: CASSELLAGDEQFF; DNA: TGTGCCAGCAGTGAACTACTAGCGGGGGATGAGCAGTTCTTC; V: TRBV2; D: TRBD2; J: TRBJ2-1; size: -
CDR3: CASGGDRSEAFF; DNA: TGTGCCTCGGGTGGGGACAGGTCTGAAGCTTTCTTT; V: TRBV30; D: TRBD1; J: TRBJ1-1; size: -
CDR3: CASTGTRHNEQFF; DNA: TGTGCCTCTACCGGGACTAGACACAATGAGCAGTTCTTC; V: TRBV30; D: TRBD2; J: TRBJ2-1; size: -
CDR3: CASSFSGTGAGEQYF; DNA: TGTGCCAGCAGCTTTTCCGGGACAGGGGCGGGAGAGCAGTACTTC; V: TRBV7-2; D: TRBD1; J: TRBJ2-7; size: -
CDR3: CAWRGLADTQYF; DNA: TGTGCCTGGAGAGGACTAGCAGATACGCAGTATTTT; V: TRBV30; D: TRBD2; J: TRBJ2-3; size: -
CDR3: CASSEAGGRDEQFF; DNA: TGTGCCAGCAGTGAAGCGGGGGGGCGGGATGAGCAGTTCTTC; V: TRBV6-1; D: -; J: TRBJ2-1; size: -